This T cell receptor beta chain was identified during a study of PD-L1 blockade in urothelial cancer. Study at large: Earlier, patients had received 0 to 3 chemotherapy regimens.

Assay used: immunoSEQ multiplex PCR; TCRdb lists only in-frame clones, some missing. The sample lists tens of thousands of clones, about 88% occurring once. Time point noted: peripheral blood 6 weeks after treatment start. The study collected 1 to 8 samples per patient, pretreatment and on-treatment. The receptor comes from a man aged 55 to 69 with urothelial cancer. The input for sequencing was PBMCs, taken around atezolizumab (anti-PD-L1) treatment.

DNA of the CDR3: TGTGCAAGTCGCCACAGAGGGCGTGAATCCGAGACCCAGTACTTC. Translation: CASRHRGRESETQYF. This rearrangement joins TRBV12-2 to TRBJ2-5; the table's D call, TRBD2, was not checked against the DNA. TRBV12-2 is flagged as a pseudogene. The CDR3 is 15 amino acids.